Described below is a single TCR beta chain sequence and its context. These data belong to a study of blood T cell repertoires in COVID-19. The wider study: Sources were T cells, B-cell-depleted T cells, or PBMCs; the material itself was cDNA or gDNA.

The CDR3 runs to 15 residues. V shed 6 bases and J 4 bases; nucleotides not matched to a gene: 11. In germline, CDR1 is SGHAT, CDR2 FQNNGV. Cohort allocation depended upon clinical history that participants reported. In the authors' methods: Amplification with reference gene primers provided the estimates of nucleated cell counts. The data were produced by immunoSEQ multiplex PCR, yet TCRdb's version contains in-frame clones alone and is incomplete. The V and J calls and clone size come from that table; D and trimming were worked out from the DNA. The repertoire holds roughly 260,000 clones, with approximately 83% as singletons.

The V gene is TRBV11-2, the J gene TRBJ2-5, with 7 bases that match TRBD2. Input material: PBMCs or T cells enriched from blood (not recorded which). This receptor was identified in a woman in her forties or fifties who had recovered from COVID-19. Here the CDR3 DNA reads TGTGCCAGCAGAAGTTTGACTAGCATAGGAGAGACCCAGTACTTC. It encodes CASRSLTSIGETQYF.